The following is a T cell receptor (beta chain) sequence with its context. Other DNA variants within this sample encode the same CDR3. This entry belongs to a study of blood T cell repertoires in COVID-19. The wider study: Acute and convalescent COVID-19 specimens originated in the United States, Italy and Spain. Nucleic acid was either cDNA or gDNA, and it came from T cells, B-cell-depleted T cells, or PBMCs.

Authors' analysis steps: Nucleated cell number was recorded as an estimate derived from reference gene primer amplification. Profiling relied on immunoSEQ multiplex PCR, and the TCRdb table lists in-frame clones only, not all of them. D and trimming were read from the DNA, whereas the V and J calls and clone size are those reported in that table. The repertoire holds some 200,000 clones, less than 85% seen once, with less than 7% in the top ten. V gave up 5 bases and J gave up 6 bases; unmatched junction bases: 3. The germline CDR1 and CDR2 sequences are LNHDA and SQIVND (reference sequence). There are 13 residues in the CDR3.

The TCR comes from a woman in her seventies with acute or convalescent COVID-19. The chain couples TRBV19 to TRBJ1-5; TRBD1 matches 8 bases. The sample taken for sequencing was peripheral blood. CDR3 nucleotides: TGTGCCAGTAGTCAGGGGGCGACTCAGCCCCAGCATTTT. Amino acid sequence: CASSQGATQPQHF.